What follows describes a single TCR beta chain. The data were taken from a study of T cell responses to AZD1222 COVID-19 vaccine. Measured with immunoSEQ multiplex PCR; TCRdb has only the in-frame clones, and not every one. Of 70,000 or so clones listed, 83% were seen once; the top ten hold 20% to 25%. This TCR was sampled from an adult who received the AZD1222 COVID-19 vaccine. The sample consisted of peripheral blood, taken 28 days after the second AZD1222 dose.

The CDR3 region is CASSLGQGGPLEQYF. The CDR3 coding sequence is TGTGCCAGCAGCTTGGGACAGGGGGGACCCCTCGAGCAGTACTTC. The chain recombines TRBV7-6 with TRBJ2-7; 11 positions match TRBD1. Germline V gene data show CDR1 as SGHVS and CDR2 as FNYEAQ. The CDR3 is 15 residues long. V lost 3 bases to trimming and J lost 6 bases; unmatched junction nucleotides: 7.